The clone carrying this T cell receptor beta chain has ten or more counts. Its antigen is unidentified. The CDR3 is 16 amino acids. V was trimmed by 0 bases and J by 11 bases, leaving 19 bases between them. Germline CDR1 is MNHEY and CDR2 is SVGAGI. The data derive from a study of molecular identifiers for immune sequencing clone quantification. Sorting was used to obtain naive CD8 T cells (CD8+CD4-CCR7+CD45RA+). Study observations and caveats: Barcode-sharing identical TCR molecules could underestimate highly expanded clone sizes. Clones above 20 RNA copies contained over 97% of effector molecules and under 1% of naive molecules. One cell's worth of spiked Jurkat TCR RNA was reportedly detectable among about a million naive cells.

Using its own MiXCR run on the PCR reads, TCRdb lists one record per CDR3 protein. The sample includes some 320,000 distinct CDR3 sequences, over 20% of them seen just once. The receptor comes from a human donor in good health. Some libraries in this study had Jurkat cell RNA spiked in. The specimen was naive CD8+ T cells from blood, with Jurkat cell RNA spiked in. Specified subset: FACS-sorted CD8+CD4-CCR7+CD45RA+ naive T cells. The chain joins TRBV6-5 to TRBJ1-4; D is undetermined. Here the CDR3 reads CASSYSNFEVGEKLFF. The CDR3 region has the DNA TGTGCCAGCAGTTACTCGAACTTCGAAGTTGGGGAGAAACTGTTTTTT.